These 20 T cell receptor beta chains were all obtained from the same sample, sequenced in a study of cytomegalovirus exposure and HLA in healthy donors. It was with 60 Vbeta and 13 Jbeta primers that the PCR ran. Measured with immunoSEQ multiplex PCR; TCRdb has only the in-frame clones, and not every one. The data contain some 190,000 clones, about 79% of them singletons. Sequencing was done on a sample of PBMCs. These receptors all stem from a man aged 18-30 years in good health and CMV-seronegative.

V and J are TRBV6-1 and TRBJ2-7; a possible D gene is TRBD1 (6 bases). The V gene's germline CDR1 is MNHNS and CDR2 SASEGT. This CDR3 has 15 amino acids. V was pared by 0 bases and J by 7 bases, with 16 bases between. CDR3 sequence (DNA): TGTGCCAGCAGTGAAGCTCTCGCACAGGGCTGGGAGCAGTACTTC. It yields the protein CASSEALAQGWEQYF.

V gene TRBV18 combines with J gene TRBJ1-1; tentatively, D is TRBD1 (5 bases). V was clipped by 6 bases and J by 2 bases, with 13 bases between them. CDR3 length: 14 amino acids. Germline V gene lookup returns CDR1 KGHSH and CDR2 LQKENI. DNA of the CDR3: TGTGCCAGCTCCGATAGGGGCATAAACACTGAAGCTTTCTTT. This encodes CASSDRGINTEAFF.

The chain combines TRBV4-2 with TRBJ2-3; 9 bases align to TRBD2. There are 16 residues in the CDR3. After removal of 3 bases from V and 0 bases from J, the junction contained 4 bases not matched to a gene. Per the germline V gene, CDR1 is LGHNA and CDR2 is YNFKEQ. As DNA, the CDR3 is TGTGCCAGCAGCCAGGCGGGGGGGCGCAGCACAGATACGCAGTATTTT. As protein: CASSQAGGRSTDTQYF.

This clone came up once. The V and J genes are TRBV9 and TRBJ1-1; no reliable D call. This CDR3 is 13 amino acids long. V was clipped by 0 bases and J by 4 bases, with 7 bases between them. Germline V CDR1 and CDR2: SGDLS, YYNGEE. CDR3 in DNA: TGTGCCAGCAGCGTAGCGGTGAGCACTGAAGCTTTCTTT. Its protein is CASSVAVSTEAFF.

Only one count was recorded for this clone. The chain is built from TRBV7-2 and TRBJ2-1; D gene unclear. Germline-derived CDR1 and CDR2 are SGHTA and FQGNSA. Between the trimmed V and J ends, which lost 5 bases and 6 bases, there was a span of 11 bases. CDR3 length equals 13 residues. CDR3 nucleotides: TGTGCCAGCAGCCCACTCGCTGTCAATGAGCAGTTCTTC. It is translated as CASSPLAVNEQFF.

The chain employs TRBV6-1 and TRBJ2-4; D possibly corresponds to TRBD2 (5 bases). The CDR3 covers 14 residues. CDR1 and CDR2 (germline): MNHNS, SASEGT. V lost 10 bases and J 0 bases, leaving 13 bases between the germline ends. CDR3 DNA sequence: TGTGCCACCGACGCCGGGGTAGCCAAAAACATTCAGTACTTC. Amino acids: CATDAGVAKNIQYF.

This chain links TRBV11-2 with TRBJ1-1; no reliable D call. This CDR3 has 13 residues. V lost 1 base to trimming and J lost 4 bases, with 7 bases between them. Germline CDR1 SGHAT, CDR2 FQNNGV. The CDR3: CASSLVGVTEAFF. The DNA for the CDR3 is TGTGCCAGCAGCTTAGTCGGGGTCACTGAAGCTTTCTTT.

This rearrangement joins TRBV4-1 to TRBJ1-2; 8 bases align to TRBD1. With 4 bases clipped from V and 4 bases from J, the junction kept 5 bases outside the gene matches. The CDR3 has 14 residues. Germline assignment: CDR1 MGHRA and CDR2 YSYEKL. The CDR3 spells CASSLTGGSYGYTF. The CDR3 bases are TGCGCCAGCAGCCTCACAGGGGGATCCTATGGCTACACCTTC.

The V gene is TRBV7-2, the J gene TRBJ2-5, with 12 nucleotides matching TRBD1. This CDR3 contains 19 residues. Germline values: CDR1 SGHTA, CDR2 FQGNSA. With V trimmed by 6 bases and J by 5 bases, 19 bases remained unmatched. The CDR3 sequence: CASSRPKGQGASRGETQYF. The CDR3 DNA follows: TGTGCCAGCAGTCGACCCAAGGGACAGGGGGCCTCCCGGGGGGAGACCCAGTACTTC.

The rearrangement uses TRBV11-3 and TRBJ2-7; 9 positions agree with TRBD1. Germline V lookup: CDR1 SGHNT, CDR2 YENEEA. The V and J ends lost 5 bases and 5 bases, in that order; junction bases with no gene match: 7. The CDR3 runs 14 residues. Written as DNA, the CDR3 is TGTGCCAGCAGCCAGGGACAGGGAGTCGACGAGCAGTACTTC. Translated, it gives CASSQGQGVDEQYF.

The genes are TRBV27 and TRBJ1-5; TRBD1 aligns across 7 bases. This CDR3 region has 17 residues. V lost 5 bases to trimming and J lost 7 bases; unmatched junction nucleotides: 17. The germline CDR1 and CDR2 sequences are MNHEY and SMNVEV (reference sequence). CDR3 region: CASSLNFRQGRNQPQHF. CDR3 coding DNA: TGTGCCAGCAGTCTCAACTTCCGACAGGGAAGGAACCAGCCCCAGCATTTT.

This clone was counted once. V is TRBV11-3 and J is TRBJ2-7, with 12 bases that match TRBD1. This CDR3 has 15 residues. V shed 5 bases and J 6 bases; nucleotides not matched to a gene: 8. The germline V gene has CDR1 SGHNT and CDR2 YENEEA. The CDR3 protein is CASSLRRDRGLEQYF. The CDR3 DNA reads as TGTGCCAGCAGCCTCCGCCGGGACAGGGGGCTCGAGCAGTACTTC.

The gene calls are TRBV5-1 and TRBJ2-7; TRBD2 matches 12 bases. The CDR3 covers 15 residues. Germline lookup yields CDR1 SGHRS and CDR2 YFSETQ. V gave up 4 bases and J gave up 4 bases; unmatched junction bases: 6. CDR3 nucleotide sequence: TGCGCCAGCAGCACGGGACTAGCGGGCGAATACGAGCAGTACTTC. It encodes CASSTGLAGEYEQYF.

V usage is TRBV27 and J usage is TRBJ1-6; D uncertain. The CDR3 consists of 16 residues. V lost 3 bases and J 7 bases, leaving 16 bases between the germline ends. Germline V lookup: CDR1 MNHEY, CDR2 SMNVEV (reference sequence). Here the CDR3 reads CASSFEPRAWNSPLHF. For the CDR3, the DNA is TGTGCCAGCAGTTTTGAGCCAAGAGCGTGGAATTCACCCCTCCACTTT.

This clone showed up just a few times. V is TRBV2 and J is TRBJ2-7; TRBD1 matches at 9 bases. CDR1 and CDR2 from the germline V gene are SNHLY and FYNNEI. Trimming cost V 5 bases and J 4 bases; bases outside gene matches: 9. The CDR3 runs 15 residues. CDR3 in amino acids: CASSFVPGQGYEQYF. For the CDR3, the DNA is TGTGCCAGCAGTTTCGTCCCGGGACAGGGATACGAGCAGTACTTC.

The rearrangement uses TRBV19 and TRBJ1-5; 10 bases match TRBD1. The CDR3 contains 14 residues. V shed 4 bases and J 11 bases; nucleotides not matched to a gene: 8. Germline V gene sequence: CDR1 LNHDA, CDR2 SQIVND (reference sequence). The CDR3 bases are TGTGCCAGTAGTACACCCCGGGGACAGGGGACCCAGCATTTT. It specifies CASSTPRGQGTQHF.

The V and J genes are TRBV9 and TRBJ2-7; 12 nucleotides match TRBD2. The CDR3 contains 14 residues. Trimming cost V 2 bases and J 5 bases; bases outside gene matches: 2. CDR1 and CDR2 from the germline V gene are SGDLS and YYNGEE. This chain's CDR3 is CASSVRLAGDEQYF. CDR3 DNA: TGTGCCAGCAGCGTTCGACTAGCGGGAGACGAGCAGTACTTC.

The chain joins TRBV29-1 to TRBJ2-7; D not resolved. There are 13 residues in the CDR3. With 1 base removed from V and 0 bases from J, the gap between germline ends came to 7 bases. Germline loops: CDR1 SQVTM, CDR2 ANQGSEA. CDR3: CSVEGLSSYEQYF. Here the CDR3 DNA reads TGCAGCGTTGAAGGTCTCAGCTCCTACGAGCAGTACTTC.

The chain couples TRBV10-3 to TRBJ1-2; D might be TRBD1 (5 bases). V dropped 0 bases and J dropped 4 bases, with 9 bases sitting between them. CDR1 and CDR2 from the germline V gene are ENHRY and SYGVKD. This CDR3 contains 14 residues. CDR3 sequence: CAISESHRGYGYTF. The CDR3 bases are TGTGCCATCAGTGAGTCACATAGGGGCTATGGCTACACCTTC.

This sequence joins TRBV9 and TRBJ2-5; 10 bases map to TRBD1. Looked up from germline, CDR1 is SGDLS and CDR2 is YYNGEE. V shed 4 bases, J shed 2 bases, and the junction held 8 bases outside the gene matches. CDR3 size: 16 residues. DNA for the CDR3: TGTGCCAGCAGCATAGCGACAGGGGGCTTACAAGAGACCCAGTACTTC. It translates to CASSIATGGLQETQYF.